One sample yielded the 10 T cell receptor beta chains listed below, sequenced in a study of patients and donors after allogeneic stem cell transplantation. TCRdb processed the RT-PCR reads anew with MiXCR; each CDR3 protein has one entry. The sample holds some 230,000 distinct CDR3 sequences, 14% seen once. The material sequenced was blood, either unsorted or a sorted T cell fraction (not recorded which). The receptors were sampled from a human donor who was either an allogeneic HSCT recipient or a stem cell or donor lymphocyte infusion donor (not recorded which). It is not recorded whose cells these are; they may come from a transplant donor.

V is TRBV5-8 and J is TRBJ2-1, with TRBD2 identical over 11 bases. Germline V gives CDR1 SGHTS, CDR2 YDEGEE. Losses at the gene ends were 2 bases for V and 1 base for J; bases not matched to a gene: 5. This CDR3 region has 17 residues. This CDR3 is CASSFFSGGVSYNEQFF. The CDR3 DNA is TGTGCCAGCAGCTTTTTTAGCGGGGGGGTATCCTACAATGAGCAGTTCTTC.

The chain has TRBV9 and TRBJ2-3; D may be TRBD2 (6 bases). The length of the CDR3 is 15 residues. Germline CDR1 and CDR2: SGDLS and YYNGEE. Trimming took 0 bases from V and 4 from J, leaving 12 bases between them. The CDR3 nucleotides are TGTGCCAGCAGCGTAGCGGGAGAGGGAGCAGATACGCAGTATTTT. It yields the protein CASSVAGEGADTQYF.

This clonotype was counted ten times or more. This rearrangement joins TRBV19 to TRBJ2-1; D call uncertain. The CDR3 consists of 17 residues. Germline CDR1 reads LNHDA; CDR2 reads SQIVND (reference sequence). The V gene lost 0 bases and the J gene lost 0 bases, with 12 bases spanning the gap. The CDR3 reads CASSIDGPPSSYNEQFF. The CDR3, as DNA: TGTGCCAGTAGTATAGATGGTCCCCCGAGCTCCTACAATGAGCAGTTCTTC.

The rearrangement joins TRBV20-1 to TRBJ2-3; TRBD1 or TRBD2 may be the D gene (5 bases each). Trimming stripped 3 bases from V and 5 bases from J, with 18 bases between. Germline V gene data show CDR1 as DFQATT and CDR2 as SNEGSKA (reference sequence). The CDR3 has 15 residues. CDR3 sequence reads: CSARRDVGSGDTQYF. The DNA for the CDR3 is TGCAGTGCTAGGAGGGACGTTGGGTCGGGAGATACGCAGTATTTT.

This clonotype appeared many times. The rearrangement uses TRBV2 and TRBJ1-5, with 8 positions matching TRBD1. The CDR3 contains 15 residues. V lost 6 bases and J lost 3; bases outside the gene matches: 7. CDR1 and CDR2 from the germline V gene are SNHLY and FYNNEI. The CDR3 DNA is TGTGCCAGCAGCACAAGGACAGGGTCCAATCAGCCCCAGCATTTT. It translates to CASSTRTGSNQPQHF.

This clonotype was observed a handful of times. The J gene is TRBJ1-6, the V gene TRBV6-1, with D possibly TRBD1 on 5 matching bases. The CDR3 contains 14 residues. The ends were cut back, 10 bases at V and 9 bases at J, with 19 bases in the middle. Per the germline V gene, CDR1 is MNHNS and CDR2 is SASEGT. This CDR3 reads CATERDVGSSPLHF. The CDR3 DNA follows: TGTGCCACCGAACGGGACGTTGGAAGTTCACCCCTCCACTTT.

This clonotype is labeled medium-sized. This chain connects TRBV20-1 to TRBJ1-1; 9 nucleotides line up with TRBD1. The V and J ends lost 1 base and 0 bases, in that order; junction bases with no gene match: 9. Germline V CDR1 and CDR2: DFQATT, SNEGSKA (reference sequence). There are 17 residues in the CDR3. As DNA, the CDR3 is TGCAGTGCTAGAGGGGGGACAGGGTTGCTCATGAACACTGAAGCTTTCTTT. As protein: CSARGGTGLLMNTEAFF.

The V call is TRBV4-2, the J call TRBJ2-2, with D perhaps TRBD2 (6 bases). Between the trimmed V and J ends, which lost 1 base and 4 bases, there was a span of 13 bases. In germline, CDR1 is LGHNA, CDR2 YNFKEQ. The CDR3 is 16 amino acids. CDR3 nucleotide sequence: TGTGCCAGCAGCCAAGTCCTAGCGTGGGGCACCGGGGAGCTGTTTTTT. The encoded protein is CASSQVLAWGTGELFF.

The CDR3 nucleotides are TGTGCCAGCAGGCCGACTAGCGGGGCCGGGGGCGAGCAGTACTTC. As protein: CASRPTSGAGGEQYF. The chain joins TRBV12-3 or TRBV12-4 to TRBJ2-7; 11 nucleotides agree with TRBD2. J gave up 6 bases and V 6 bases, and 10 bases lay outside the gene matches. The CDR3 sequence is 15 residues long.

This clonotype has more than one count but fewer than ten. The chain combines TRBV18 with TRBJ1-1; the D gene is possibly TRBD1 (5 bases). The V and J ends lost 1 base and 3 bases respectively, with 15 bases between them. The CDR3 sequence is 16 residues long. Germline lookup yields CDR1 KGHSH and CDR2 LQKENI. The CDR3 nucleotides read TGTGCCAGCTCACCACAGTCAGGGATTCGGGACACTGAAGCTTTCTTT. Translated, it gives CASSPQSGIRDTEAFF.